What follows describes a single TCR beta chain. This sample is part of a study of blood T cell repertoires in COVID-19. About the research overall: Nucleic acid was either cDNA or gDNA, and it came from T cells, B-cell-depleted T cells, or PBMCs.

Here immunoSEQ multiplex PCR was the method, and the copy in TCRdb shows in-frame clones only, minus some. The sample contains some 230,000 clones, roughly 88% of which appear only once. The V gene lost 5 bases and the J gene lost 1 base, with 8 bases spanning the gap. Germline V gives CDR1 SQVTM, CDR2 ANQGSEA. The CDR3 consists of 12 residues. This rearrangement joins TRBV29-1 to TRBJ1-1; D is ambiguous. The specimen was peripheral blood. This clonotype was obtained from a man aged 30 to 45 who had recovered from COVID-19. The CDR3 region is CSVRSGNTEAFF. For the CDR3, the DNA is TGCAGCGTTAGATCCGGGAACACTGAAGCTTTCTTT.